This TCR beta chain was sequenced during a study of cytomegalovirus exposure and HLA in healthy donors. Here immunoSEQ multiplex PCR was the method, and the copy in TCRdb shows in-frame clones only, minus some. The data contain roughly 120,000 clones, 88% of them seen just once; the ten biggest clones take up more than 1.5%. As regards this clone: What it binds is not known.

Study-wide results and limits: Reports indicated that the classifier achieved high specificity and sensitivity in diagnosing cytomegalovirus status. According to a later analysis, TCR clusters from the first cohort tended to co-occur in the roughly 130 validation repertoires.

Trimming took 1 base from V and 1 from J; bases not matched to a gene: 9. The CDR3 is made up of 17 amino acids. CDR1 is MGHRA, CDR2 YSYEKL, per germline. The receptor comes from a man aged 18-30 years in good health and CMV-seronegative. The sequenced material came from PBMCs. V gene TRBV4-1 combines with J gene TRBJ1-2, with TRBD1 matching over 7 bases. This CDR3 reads CASSQALAGTDNYGYTF. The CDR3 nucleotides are TGCGCCAGCAGCCAAGCCCTAGCCGGGACAGATAACTATGGCTACACCTTC.